The 13 T cell receptor beta chains below were found in one sample sequenced in a study of shared clonotypes between healthy human individuals. Clones were sequenced by immunoSEQ multiplex PCR, and TCRdb holds only the in-frame ones, with some missing. Of nearly 1,000,000 clones listed, around three quarters were seen once; the top ten hold over 1.3%. Sequencing used memory CD4+ T cells sorted from blood. Subset meaning: CD45RA-negative fraction. These receptors were taken from a man aged 18-30 years in good health.

The chain carries TRBV6-5 and TRBJ2-7; D gene ambiguous. Trimming cost V 2 bases and J 2 bases, with 13 bases left between them. This CDR3 is built from 15 residues. Germline CDR1 MNHEY, CDR2 SVGAGI. In DNA, the CDR3 is TGTGCCAGCAGTTACCGGTTGGACGGAGCCTACGAGCAGTACTTC. This sequence encodes CASSYRLDGAYEQYF.

The chain is built from TRBV18 and TRBJ2-1, with 15 nucleotides matching TRBD2. The CDR3 is made up of 16 amino acids. The germline gives CDR1 KGHSH, CDR2 LQKENI. V shed 5 bases, J shed 10 bases, and the junction held 9 bases outside the gene matches. CDR3 region: CASSGTGLAGGNEQFF. The DNA for the CDR3 is TGTGCCAGCTCAGGGACGGGACTAGCGGGAGGAAACGAGCAGTTCTTC.

The V call is TRBV11-2, the J call TRBJ2-5; 7 bases align to TRBD2. The CDR3 length is 14 residues. V gave up 5 bases and J gave up 2 bases; unmatched junction bases: 5. Germline CDR1 is SGHAT and CDR2 is FQNNGV. This CDR3 is CASSRGSFQETQYF. CDR3 DNA sequence: TGTGCCAGCAGCCGCGGGAGTTTTCAAGAGACCCAGTACTTC.

The rearrangement links TRBV9 to TRBJ2-3; 7 positions match TRBD1. V shed 0 bases, J shed 4 bases, and the junction held 5 bases outside the gene matches. Germline V gene sequence: CDR1 SGDLS, CDR2 YYNGEE. There are 15 residues in the CDR3. The CDR3: CASSVDRGGSDTQYF. The CDR3 nucleotides read TGTGCCAGCAGCGTAGACAGGGGCGGGTCAGATACGCAGTATTTT.

The rearrangement joins TRBV7-4 to TRBJ2-3; either TRBD1 or TRBD2 may supply D (5 bases each). V dropped 7 bases and J dropped 1 base, with 15 bases sitting between them. Germline CDR1 and CDR2: SGHVT and SQSDAQ. The CDR3 sequence is 15 residues long. The CDR3 DNA reads as TGTGCCAGCACCCGGGACGGAGCATGCACAGATACGCAGTATTTT. Amino acid sequence: CASTRDGACTDTQYF. The whole variable domain, remainder taken from reference TRBV7-4 and TRBJ2-3, is GAGVSQSPRYKVAKRGRDVALRCDSISGHVTLYWYRQTLGQGSEVLTYSQSDAQRDKSGRPSGRFSAERPERSVSTLKIQRTEQGDSAVYLCASTRDGACTDTQYFGPGTRLTVL.

The sample holds many counts of this clone. This chain joins TRBV7-3 and TRBJ2-6, with 7 bases aligning to TRBD1. The CDR3 has 15 amino acids. Germline CDR1 and CDR2: SGHTA and FQGTGA. Germline trimming cut 5 bases from V and 4 bases from J; bases unmatched to any gene: 5. This CDR3 reads CASSGQVSGANVLTF. Here the CDR3 DNA reads TGTGCCAGCAGCGGACAGGTGTCCGGGGCCAACGTCCTGACTTTC. Using reference TRBV7-3 and TRBJ2-6 for the parts outside the CDR3, the full variable domain is GAGVSQTPSNKVTEKGKYVELRCDPISGHTALYWYRQSLGQGPEFLIYFQGTGAADDSGLPNDRFFAVRPEGSVSTLKIQRTERGDSAVYLCASSGQVSGANVLTFGAGSRLTVL.

This clone has more than one count but fewer than ten. J is TRBJ2-3 and V is TRBV5-8; 9 bases line up with TRBD1. The CDR3 length is 17 residues. The V gene end was trimmed by 1 base and the J gene end by 2 bases; junction bases not matched to a gene: 8. The germline V gene encodes CDR1 SGHTS and CDR2 YDEGEE. CDR3 residues: CASSLRGTGSYTDTQYF. The CDR3 coding sequence is TGTGCCAGCAGCTTGAGGGGGACAGGGTCCTACACAGATACGCAGTATTTT.

The table lists this clone with many counts. The sample carries other DNA sequences with the same CDR3. The chain carries TRBV28 and TRBJ1-5; no clear D. The CDR3 totals 13 residues. The germline V and J ends were trimmed by 2 bases and 0 bases, with 2 bases remaining between them. CDR1 is MDHEN and CDR2 is SYDVKM in the germline V gene. This CDR3 is CASSLDSNQPQHF. The CDR3 DNA reads as TGTGCCAGCAGTTTAGATAGCAATCAGCCCCAGCATTTT.

The chain couples TRBV6-4 to TRBJ1-1; 12 bases are shared with TRBD1. CDR3 length: 17 amino acids. Trimming took 8 bases from V and 6 from J; bases not matched to a gene: 16. The germline V gene encodes CDR1 MRHNA and CDR2 SNTAGT. CDR3 DNA: TGTGCCAGCCGCCTTGAGGCGGGACAGGGGGCTGGGGCTGAAGCTTTCTTT. Protein product: CASRLEAGQGAGAEAFF.

The chain employs TRBV30 and TRBJ2-2; TRBD2 might be the D (5 bases). Looked up from germline, CDR1 is GTSNPN and CDR2 is SVGIG (reference sequence). Trimming cost V 3 bases and J 5 bases, with 22 bases left between them. The CDR3 is 17 amino acids. As DNA, the CDR3 is TGTGCCTGGAGGGTCGGGGAACTTACCCTAATGACCGGGGAGCTGTTTTTT. This encodes CAWRVGELTLMTGELFF.

The V gene is TRBV18, the J gene TRBJ2-1; TRBD2 agrees at 12 bases. The CDR3 spans 16 residues. Unmatched junction bases numbered 8, after V lost 5 bases and J lost 6 bases. Per the germline V gene, CDR1 is KGHSH and CDR2 is LQKENI. The CDR3 protein is CASSNTLAGGGNEQFF. CDR3 sequence (DNA): TGTGCCAGCTCAAATACACTAGCGGGGGGCGGCAATGAGCAGTTCTTC. The full variable domain, rest sourced from reference TRBV18 and TRBJ2-1, is NAGVMQNPRHLVRRRGQEARLRCSPMKGHSHVYWYRQLPEEGLKFMVYLQKENIIDESGMPKERFSAEFPKEGPSILRIQQVVRGDSAAYFCASSNTLAGGGNEQFFGPGTRLTVL.

This clone appeared a single time. This chain connects TRBV4-1 to TRBJ2-1, with unresolved D. The CDR3 spans 18 residues. The germline V and J ends were trimmed by 0 bases and 2 bases, with 17 bases remaining between them. The V gene's germline CDR1 is MGHRA and CDR2 YSYEKL. The CDR3 sequence: CASSQDWSATTPYNEQFF. CDR3 DNA: TGCGCCAGCAGCCAAGATTGGAGCGCCACTACCCCCTACAATGAGCAGTTCTTC.

The V gene is TRBV5-6, the J gene TRBJ2-7; TRBD1 matches 9 bases. The germline gives CDR1 SGHDT, CDR2 YYEEEE. Trimming took 0 bases from V and 2 from J; bases not matched to a gene: 6. There are 16 residues in the CDR3. The CDR3, as DNA: TGTGCCAGCAGCTTGGTCGGACAGGGGACGACCTACGAGCAGTACTTC. It translates to CASSLVGQGTTYEQYF.